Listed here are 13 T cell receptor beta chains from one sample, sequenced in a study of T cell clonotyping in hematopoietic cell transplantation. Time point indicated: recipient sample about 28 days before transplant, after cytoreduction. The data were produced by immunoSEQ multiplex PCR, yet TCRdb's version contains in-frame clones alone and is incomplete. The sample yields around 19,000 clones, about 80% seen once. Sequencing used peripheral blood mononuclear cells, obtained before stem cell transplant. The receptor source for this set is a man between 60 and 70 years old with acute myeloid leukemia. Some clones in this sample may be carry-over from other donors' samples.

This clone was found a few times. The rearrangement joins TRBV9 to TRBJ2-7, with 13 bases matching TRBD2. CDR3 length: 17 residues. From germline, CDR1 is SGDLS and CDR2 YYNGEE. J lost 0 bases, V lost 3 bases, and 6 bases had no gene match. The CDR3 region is CASSAGLAGARSYEQYF. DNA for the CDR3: TGTGCCAGCAGCGCCGGACTAGCGGGGGCCCGCTCCTACGAGCAGTACTTC.

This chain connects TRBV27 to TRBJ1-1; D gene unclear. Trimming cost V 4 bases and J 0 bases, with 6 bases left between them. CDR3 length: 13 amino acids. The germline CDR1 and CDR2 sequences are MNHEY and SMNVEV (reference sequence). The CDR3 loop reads CASSYQMNTEAFF. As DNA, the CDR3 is TGTGCCAGCAGTTATCAGATGAACACTGAAGCTTTCTTT.

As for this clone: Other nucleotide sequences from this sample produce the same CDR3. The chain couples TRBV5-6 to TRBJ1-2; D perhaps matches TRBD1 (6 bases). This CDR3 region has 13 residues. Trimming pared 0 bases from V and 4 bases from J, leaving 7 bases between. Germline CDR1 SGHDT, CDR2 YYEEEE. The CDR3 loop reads CASSLGTVYGYTF. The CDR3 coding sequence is TGTGCCAGCAGCTTGGGGACAGTCTATGGCTACACCTTC. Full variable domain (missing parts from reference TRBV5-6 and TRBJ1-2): DAGVTQSPTHLIKTRGQQVTLRCSPKSGHDTVSWYQQALGQGPQFIFQYYEEEERQRGNFPDRFSGHQFPNYSSELNVNALLLGDSALYLCASSLGTVYGYTFGSGTRLTVV.

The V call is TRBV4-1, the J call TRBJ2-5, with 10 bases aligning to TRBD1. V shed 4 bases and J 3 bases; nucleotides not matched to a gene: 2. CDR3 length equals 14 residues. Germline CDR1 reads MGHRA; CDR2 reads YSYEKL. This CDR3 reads CASSLGQGEETQYF. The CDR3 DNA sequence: TGCGCCAGCAGCCTCGGACAGGGGGAAGAGACCCAGTACTTC.

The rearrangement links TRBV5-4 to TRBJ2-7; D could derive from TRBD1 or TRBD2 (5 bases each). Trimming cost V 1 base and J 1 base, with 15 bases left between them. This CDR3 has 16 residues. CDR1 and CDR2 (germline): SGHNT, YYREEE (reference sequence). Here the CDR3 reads CASSLLDGAFSYEQYF. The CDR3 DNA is TGTGCCAGCAGCTTGTTGGACGGGGCCTTTTCCTACGAGCAGTACTTC.

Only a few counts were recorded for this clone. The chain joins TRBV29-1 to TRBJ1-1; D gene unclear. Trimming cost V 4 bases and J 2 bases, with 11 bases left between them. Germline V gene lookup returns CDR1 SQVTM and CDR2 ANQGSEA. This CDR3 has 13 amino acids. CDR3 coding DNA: TGCAGCGTTGCTCGGCCCCTAAACACTGAAGCTTTCTTT. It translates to CSVARPLNTEAFF.

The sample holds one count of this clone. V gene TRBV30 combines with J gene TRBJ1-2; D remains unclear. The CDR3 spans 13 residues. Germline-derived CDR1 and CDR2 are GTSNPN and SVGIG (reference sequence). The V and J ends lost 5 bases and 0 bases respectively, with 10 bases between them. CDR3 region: CAWDGVSNYGYTF. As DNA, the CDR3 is TGTGCCTGGGACGGGGTTTCTAACTATGGCTACACCTTC.

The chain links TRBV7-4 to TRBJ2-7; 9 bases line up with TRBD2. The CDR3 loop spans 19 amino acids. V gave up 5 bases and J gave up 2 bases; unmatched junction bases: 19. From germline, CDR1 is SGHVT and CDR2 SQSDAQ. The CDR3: CASSPFELAGLGRTYEQYF. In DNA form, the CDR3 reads TGTGCCAGCAGCCCCTTCGAACTAGCGGGCCTTGGCCGAACCTACGAGCAGTACTTC.

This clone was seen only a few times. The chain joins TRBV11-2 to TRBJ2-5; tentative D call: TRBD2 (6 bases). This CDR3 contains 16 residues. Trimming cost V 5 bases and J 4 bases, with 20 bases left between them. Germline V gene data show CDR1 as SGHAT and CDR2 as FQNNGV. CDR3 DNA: TGTGCCAGCAGCGGGGGGACCTCGGATCCAGGAGAGACCCAGTACTTC. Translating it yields CASSGGTSDPGETQYF.

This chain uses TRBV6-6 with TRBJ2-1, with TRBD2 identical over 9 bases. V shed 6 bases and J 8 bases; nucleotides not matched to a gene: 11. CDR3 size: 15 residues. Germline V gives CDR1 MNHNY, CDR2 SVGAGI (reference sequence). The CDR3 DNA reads TGTGCCAGCAGCCCCTCTGGCGGGGGGGGTGATGAGCAGTTCTTC. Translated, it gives CASSPSGGGGDEQFF.

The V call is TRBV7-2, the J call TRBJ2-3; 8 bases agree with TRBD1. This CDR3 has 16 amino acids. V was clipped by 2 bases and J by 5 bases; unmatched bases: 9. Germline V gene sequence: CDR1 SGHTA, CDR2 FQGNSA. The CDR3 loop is CASSLRMAGGQDTQYF. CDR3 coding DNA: TGTGCCAGCAGCTTAAGGATGGCAGGGGGCCAAGATACGCAGTATTTT.

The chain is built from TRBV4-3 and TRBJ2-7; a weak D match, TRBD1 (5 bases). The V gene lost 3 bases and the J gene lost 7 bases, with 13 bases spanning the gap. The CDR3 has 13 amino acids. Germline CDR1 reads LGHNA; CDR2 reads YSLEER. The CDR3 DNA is TGCGCCAGCAGCCAGCAGGGTTCTCTAGAGCAGTACTTC. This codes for CASSQQGSLEQYF.

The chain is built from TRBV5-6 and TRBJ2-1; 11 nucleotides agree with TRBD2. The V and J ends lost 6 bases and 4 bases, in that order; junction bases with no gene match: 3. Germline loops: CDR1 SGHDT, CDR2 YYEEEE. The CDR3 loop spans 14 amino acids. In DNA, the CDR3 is TGTGCCAGCATAGCGGGGGGGCCTTACAATGAGCAGTTCTTC. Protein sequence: CASIAGGPYNEQFF.